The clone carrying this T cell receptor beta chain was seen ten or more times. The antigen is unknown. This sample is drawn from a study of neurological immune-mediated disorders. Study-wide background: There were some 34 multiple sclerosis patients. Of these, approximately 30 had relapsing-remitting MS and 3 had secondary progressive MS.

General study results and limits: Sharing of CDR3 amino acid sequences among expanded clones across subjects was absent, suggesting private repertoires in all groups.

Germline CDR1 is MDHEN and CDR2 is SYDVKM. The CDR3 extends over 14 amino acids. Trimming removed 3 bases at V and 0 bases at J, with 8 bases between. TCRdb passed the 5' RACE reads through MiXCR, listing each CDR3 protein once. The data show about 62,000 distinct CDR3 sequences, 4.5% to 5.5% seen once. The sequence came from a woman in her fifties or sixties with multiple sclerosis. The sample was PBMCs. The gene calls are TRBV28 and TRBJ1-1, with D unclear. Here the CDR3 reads CASSFGVMNTEAFF. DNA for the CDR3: TGTGCCAGCAGTTTCGGGGTTATGAACACTGAAGCTTTCTTT.